Sequencing of this T cell receptor (beta chain) was carried out in a study of OX40 agonist ivuxolimab in advanced cancers. The table came from immunoSEQ multiplex PCR; TCRdb's copy has only in-frame clones and leaves some out. The repertoire includes about 43,000 clones, approximately 83% of them detected once, and 35% sits in the top ten. This clone has only one observation. The material sequenced was CD4+ or CD8+ T cells sorted from blood, taken in a trial of the OX40 agonist ivuxolimab. This receptor was taken from an adult with an advanced solid tumor such as melanoma, head and neck, liver or kidney cancer.

CDR3 protein: CASSPGFREHGELFF. The DNA for the CDR3 is TGTGCCAGCTCACCAGGTTTCAGGGAACACGGGGAGCTGTTTTTT. The chain joins TRBV18 to TRBJ2-2; a possible D gene is TRBD1 (5 bases). The CDR3 extends over 15 amino acids. Trimming cost V 2 bases and J 7 bases, with 14 bases left between them. The germline gives CDR1 KGHSH, CDR2 LQKENI.